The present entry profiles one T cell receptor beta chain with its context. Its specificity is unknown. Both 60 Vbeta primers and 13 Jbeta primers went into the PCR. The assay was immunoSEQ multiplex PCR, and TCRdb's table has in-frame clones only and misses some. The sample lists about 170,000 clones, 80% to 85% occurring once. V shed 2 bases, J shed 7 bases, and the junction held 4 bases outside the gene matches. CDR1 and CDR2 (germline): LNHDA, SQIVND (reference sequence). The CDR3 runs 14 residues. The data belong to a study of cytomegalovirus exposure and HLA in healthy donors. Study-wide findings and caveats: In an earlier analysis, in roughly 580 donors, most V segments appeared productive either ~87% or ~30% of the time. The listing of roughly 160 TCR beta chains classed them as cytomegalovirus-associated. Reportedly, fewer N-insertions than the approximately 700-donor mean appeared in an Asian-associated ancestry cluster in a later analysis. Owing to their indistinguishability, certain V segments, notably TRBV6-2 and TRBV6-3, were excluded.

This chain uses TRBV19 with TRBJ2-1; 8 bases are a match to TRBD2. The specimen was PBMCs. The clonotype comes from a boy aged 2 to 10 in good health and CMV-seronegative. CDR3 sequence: CASSISGSLNEQFF. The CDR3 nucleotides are TGTGCCAGTAGTATAAGCGGGAGTTTGAATGAGCAGTTCTTC.